The 18 T cell receptor beta chains listed next were all sequenced from one sample in a study of blood T cell repertoires in COVID-19. The protocol was immunoSEQ multiplex PCR, while the TCRdb copy is restricted to in-frame clones and leaves out a portion. The table shows approximately 240,000 clones, with around four fifths occurring only once. The specimen sequenced was peripheral blood. The receptors shown here come from a woman in her fifties or sixties who had recovered from COVID-19.

The chain couples TRBV19 to TRBJ1-5; perhaps TRBD1 as D (5 bases). The V end was cut by 5 bases, the J end by 2 bases, with 7 bases between. The CDR3 sequence is 13 residues long. CDR1 and CDR2 (germline): LNHDA, SQIVND (reference sequence). Here the CDR3 reads CASSPQGNQPQHF. The DNA for the CDR3 is TGTGCCAGTAGTCCACAGGGCAATCAGCCCCAGCATTTT.

The rearrangement joins TRBV20-1 to TRBJ2-1; possibly TRBD2 for D (6 bases). Per germline, CDR1 DFQATT and CDR2 SNEGSKA (reference sequence). The CDR3 length is 15 residues. V shed 3 bases and J shed 0 bases, with 12 bases lying between them. The CDR3 loop reads CSASWRGSSYNEQFF. The DNA of the CDR3 is TGCAGTGCTAGTTGGCGGGGTAGCTCCTACAATGAGCAGTTCTTC.

The chain carries TRBV3-1 (or the pseudogene TRBV3-2) and TRBJ2-2, with D tentatively TRBD1 (6 bases). The germline V and J ends were trimmed by 0 bases and 5 bases, with 16 bases remaining between them. This CDR3 has 17 residues. Per the germline V gene, CDR1 is LGHDT and CDR2 is YNNKEL (reference sequence). The CDR3: CASSQEEVGHRTGELFF. The CDR3 DNA reads as TGTGCCAGCAGCCAAGAAGAGGTGGGACACCGTACCGGGGAGCTGTTTTTT.

The genes are TRBV9 and TRBJ1-2; possible D gene TRBD1, 5 bases. The CDR3 is 14 amino acids. The V gene's germline CDR1 is SGDLS and CDR2 YYNGEE. V was shortened by 0 bases and J by 8 bases, with 14 bases between the two germline ends. For the CDR3, the DNA is TGTGCCAGCAGCGTAGCCGACAGTCCGAGCGGCTACACCTTC. This codes for CASSVADSPSGYTF.

The chain employs TRBV9 and TRBJ1-6; 9 positions agree with TRBD1. With V trimmed by 4 bases and J by 9 bases, 8 bases remained unmatched. The germline V gene encodes CDR1 SGDLS and CDR2 YYNGEE. This CDR3 is 15 amino acids long. CDR3 sequence reads: CASSTGQGSASPLHF. CDR3 nucleotides: TGTGCCAGCAGCACGGGACAGGGATCGGCTTCACCCCTCCACTTT.

V is TRBV9 and J is TRBJ2-1; possible D gene TRBD2, 6 bases. Trimming removed 0 bases at V and 5 bases at J, with 15 bases between. Per the germline V gene, CDR1 is SGDLS and CDR2 is YYNGEE. The CDR3 is 16 residues long. CDR3 sequence (DNA): TGTGCCAGCAGCGTAGGGTGGGGGGTAACCAACAATGAGCAGTTCTTC. It is translated as CASSVGWGVTNNEQFF.

The chain has TRBV24-1 and TRBJ2-5, with D uncertain. Looked up from germline, CDR1 is KGHDR and CDR2 is SFDVKD. CDR3 size: 13 residues. The V gene lost 4 bases and the J gene lost 3 bases, with 8 bases spanning the gap. DNA for the CDR3: TGTGCCACCAGTGAGGCAGGAAAAGAGACCCAGTACTTC. It translates to CATSEAGKETQYF.

The chain recombines TRBV28 with TRBJ2-7; D unclear. The CDR3 is 13 residues long. V was pared by 7 bases and J by 0 bases, with 10 bases between. Germline lookup yields CDR1 MDHEN and CDR2 SYDVKM. CDR3 in DNA: TGTGCCAGCAATCAGATTGGCTCCTACGAGCAGTACTTC. This encodes CASNQIGSYEQYF.

The rearrangement joins TRBV7-9 to TRBJ2-6; possible D gene TRBD1, 6 bases. Germline V gene lookup returns CDR1 SEHNR and CDR2 FQNEAQ (reference sequence). The germline V and J ends were trimmed by 5 bases and 6 bases, with 14 bases remaining between them. This CDR3 is built from 15 residues. CDR3 amino acids: CASSLYRVEANVLTF. Written as DNA, the CDR3 is TGTGCCAGCAGCCTCTACAGGGTAGAGGCCAACGTCCTGACTTTC.

The genes are TRBV9 and TRBJ1-2; D is possibly TRBD1 (6 bases). Germline V lookup: CDR1 SGDLS, CDR2 YYNGEE. This CDR3 is 16 amino acids long. V lost 0 bases and J 2 bases, leaving 14 bases between the germline ends. The CDR3 DNA is TGTGCCAGCAGCGTAGGGATCTTGACAGGAAACTATGGCTACACCTTC. Translation gives CASSVGILTGNYGYTF. Based on the CDR3 plus reference TRBV9 and TRBJ1-2, the full variable domain is DSGVTQTPKHLITATGQRVTLRCSPRSGDLSVYWYQQSLDQGLQFLIQYYNGEERAKGNILERFSAQQFPDLHSELNLSSLELGDSALYFCASSVGILTGNYGYTFGSGTRLTVV.

V and J are TRBV7-8 and TRBJ2-3; possibly TRBD2 for D (6 bases). CDR3 length: 15 amino acids. The germline V gene encodes CDR1 SGHVS and CDR2 FQNEAQ. Trimming pared 5 bases from V and 6 bases from J, leaving 18 bases between. The CDR3 spells CASSPTGGGGDTQYF. The CDR3 nucleotides are TGTGCCAGCAGCCCGACGGGTGGTGGGGGGGATACGCAGTATTTT.

About this clone: One junction end does not reproduce the germline sequence, and a read error may be involved. The chain employs TRBV7-9 and TRBJ1-6; 8 positions agree with TRBD1. The CDR3 sequence is 12 residues long. The germline V gene encodes CDR1 SEHNR and CDR2 FQNEAQ (reference sequence). CDR3 sequence: CASSFETGVPSF. Written as DNA, the CDR3 is TGTGCCAGCAGCTTCGAGACAGGGGTCCCCTCCTTT.

The chain recombines TRBV4-1 with TRBJ1-2; 8 nucleotides line up with TRBD1. With V trimmed by 1 base and J by 14 bases, 9 bases remained unmatched. The V gene's germline CDR1 is MGHRA and CDR2 YSYEKL. The CDR3 loop spans 13 amino acids. This CDR3 reads CASSQVPETGDTF. The CDR3 DNA reads as TGCGCCAGCAGCCAAGTTCCCGAGACAGGGGATACCTTC.

The chain carries TRBV2 and TRBJ1-1; TRBD1 matches 10 bases. Germline lookup yields CDR1 SNHLY and CDR2 FYNNEI. The CDR3 sequence is 14 residues long. The J segment lost 10 bases and the V segment lost 1 base, leaving 6 bases of the junction unmatched. CDR3 in amino acids: CASSEGTGGVLAFF. Here the CDR3 DNA reads TGTGCCAGCAGTGAAGGGACAGGGGGAGTTTTAGCTTTCTTT.

The chain joins TRBV11-1 to TRBJ1-1; the D is unclear. Germline CDR1 is SGHAT and CDR2 is FQDESV (reference sequence). This CDR3 has 15 amino acids. With 0 bases removed from V and 4 bases from J, the gap between germline ends came to 12 bases. The CDR3 here is CASSLAPGAGTEAFF. CDR3 bases: TGTGCCAGCAGCTTAGCCCCGGGAGCGGGCACTGAAGCTTTCTTT.

This clone was seen a handful of times. The chain links TRBV7-2 to TRBJ1-2; 10 bases match TRBD1. Per the germline V gene, CDR1 is SGHTA and CDR2 is FQGNSA. This CDR3 region has 13 residues. V was pared by 5 bases and J by 6 bases, with 3 bases of the junction left unmatched. The CDR3 bases are TGTGCCAGCAGCAAGGACAGGGGGGATGGCTACACCTTC. It specifies CASSKDRGDGYTF.

The chain recombines TRBV6-1 with TRBJ1-1; 7 positions match TRBD1. This CDR3 has 12 residues. V trimming: 2 bases; J trimming: 9 bases; junction bases outside the gene matches: 3. CDR1 MNHNS and CDR2 SASEGT come from the germline V gene. The CDR3 reads CASSEWDSQAFF. In nucleotides, the CDR3 is TGTGCCAGCAGTGAATGGGACAGCCAAGCTTTCTTT.

This chain joins TRBV4-1 and TRBJ1-2; 8 bases match TRBD1. From germline, CDR1 is MGHRA and CDR2 YSYEKL. The CDR3 extends over 14 amino acids. J was trimmed by 6 bases and V by 1 base; bases with no gene match: 4. Written as DNA, the CDR3 is TGCGCCAGCAGCCAAGTTCGACAGGGGAATGGCTACACCTTC. As protein: CASSQVRQGNGYTF.